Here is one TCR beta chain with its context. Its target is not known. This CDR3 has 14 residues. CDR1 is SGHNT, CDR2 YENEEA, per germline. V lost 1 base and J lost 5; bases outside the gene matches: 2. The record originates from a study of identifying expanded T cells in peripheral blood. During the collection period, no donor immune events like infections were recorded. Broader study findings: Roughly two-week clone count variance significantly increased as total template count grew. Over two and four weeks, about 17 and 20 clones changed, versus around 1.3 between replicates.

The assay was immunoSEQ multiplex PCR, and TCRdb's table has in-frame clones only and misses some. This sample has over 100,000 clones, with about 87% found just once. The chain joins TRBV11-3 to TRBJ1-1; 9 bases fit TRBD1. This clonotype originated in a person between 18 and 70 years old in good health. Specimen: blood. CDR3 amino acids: CASSLGGQGTEAFF. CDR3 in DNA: TGTGCCAGCAGCTTAGGTGGACAGGGGACTGAAGCTTTCTTT.